One and the same sample provided the 28 T cell receptor beta chains below, sequenced in a study of blood T cells in healthy people across ages. Primed by a sample-barcoded 5' primer and a J-beta primer mix, a second PCR proceeded for roughly 6 to 12 cycles. TCRdb processed the 5' RACE reads anew with MiXCR; each CDR3 protein has one entry. The sample lists about 1.4 million distinct CDR3 sequences; around 59% were seen once. The source material was blood. The source is a man aged 18 to 29 in good health.

The chain couples TRBV27 to TRBJ1-4; the match to TRBD1 covers 7 bases. The CDR3 is made up of 16 amino acids. J lost 2 bases, V lost 0 bases, and 3 bases had no gene match. From germline, CDR1 is MNHEY and CDR2 SMNVEV (reference sequence). Here the CDR3 DNA reads TGTGCCAGCAGTTTATCGGGGACAGATACTAATGAAAAACTGTTTTTT. Its translation is CASSLSGTDTNEKLFF.

Of note for this clonotype: One end of the junction is discordant with germline, which a read error may explain. The rearrangement joins TRBV7-9 to TRBJ2-4; the match to TRBD1 covers 7 bases. The CDR3 is 16 amino acids. Germline values: CDR1 SEHNR, CDR2 FQNEAQ (reference sequence). The CDR3 loop is CVSSLVQGEPKNIQYF. The CDR3 nucleotides read TGTGTCAGCAGCTTAGTCCAGGGGGAACCCAAAAACATTCAGTACTTC.

In this sample, this clonotype turned up a few times. The CDR3 DNA sequence: TGTGCCAGCAGCTTAAATGGCGGCGGAGAAGAGACCCAGTACTTC. It translates to CASSLNGGGEETQYF. This rearrangement joins TRBV7-2 to TRBJ2-5; D unclear. Trimming took off 2 bases at V and 3 bases at J, with 13 bases between the two ends. Germline CDR1 is SGHTA and CDR2 is FQGNSA. This CDR3 spans 15 amino acids.

This sequence joins TRBV7-2 and TRBJ1-1; tentatively, D is TRBD1 (5 bases). The ends were cut back, 7 bases at V and 4 bases at J, with 13 bases in the middle. Per germline, CDR1 SGHTA and CDR2 FQGNSA. The CDR3 has 13 residues. CDR3: CASTLQRGTEAFF. CDR3 DNA sequence: TGTGCCAGCACCCTACAGAGGGGCACTGAAGCTTTCTTT.

The chain is built from TRBV25-1 and TRBJ2-7; TRBD2 agrees at 9 bases. Per germline, CDR1 MGHDK and CDR2 SYGVNS. CDR3 length equals 17 residues. V was clipped by 4 bases and J by 0 bases; unmatched bases: 10. CDR3 in amino acids: CASSVLTSGHSSYEQYF. The CDR3 region has the DNA TGTGCCAGCAGTGTTCTTACTAGCGGGCACAGCTCCTACGAGCAGTACTTC.

This chain uses TRBV18 with TRBJ2-1; TRBD2 matches at 8 bases. CDR3 length equals 16 residues. With 5 bases clipped from V and 5 bases from J, the junction kept 11 bases outside the gene matches. The germline V gene has CDR1 KGHSH and CDR2 LQKENI. CDR3 DNA sequence: TGTGCCAGCTCAACCAATGGCGGGAGGACCCACAATGAGCAGTTCTTC. This codes for CASSTNGGRTHNEQFF.

This clonotype has only a few counts. This chain links TRBV28 with TRBJ2-3, with TRBD2 matching 7 bases. Germline-derived CDR1 and CDR2 are MDHEN and SYDVKM. With 3 bases clipped from V and 3 bases from J, the junction kept 12 bases outside the gene matches. The CDR3 loop spans 17 amino acids. CDR3 loop: CASSFPGGKVETDTQYF. CDR3 nucleotide sequence: TGTGCCAGCAGTTTTCCGGGGGGAAAGGTGGAAACAGATACGCAGTATTTT.

This clonotype was counted only a few times. V usage is TRBV6-5 and J usage is TRBJ2-7; D is perhaps TRBD1 (5 bases). The CDR3 spans 15 residues. Trimming cost V 8 bases and J 1 base, with 18 bases left between them. Germline values: CDR1 MNHEY, CDR2 SVGAGI. CDR3 sequence: CASSITNDRSYEQYF. CDR3 sequence (DNA): TGTGCCAGCTCCATTACAAACGACAGATCCTACGAGCAGTACTTC.

In nucleotides, the CDR3 is TGCAGCGTCCCAACTCGGGGGGTTGGGGCTGAAGCTTTCTTT. Residues: CSVPTRGVGAEAFF. The V and J genes are TRBV29-1 and TRBJ1-1; perhaps TRBD1 as D (5 bases). The CDR3 loop spans 14 amino acids. With 6 bases removed from V and 6 bases from J, the gap between germline ends came to 20 bases. Looked up from germline, CDR1 is SQVTM and CDR2 is ANQGSEA.

V and J are TRBV6-5 and TRBJ2-4, with 8 bases that match TRBD2. The length of the CDR3 is 16 residues. The junction had 13 bases not matched to a gene; V was cut back by 4 bases and J by 8 bases. Germline CDR1 MNHEY, CDR2 SVGAGI. This CDR3 is CASSSSRREVVYIQYF. DNA for the CDR3: TGTGCCAGCAGTTCCTCGAGGCGGGAGGTGGTGTACATTCAGTACTTC.

In this sample, this clonotype turned up a few times. The genes are TRBV7-2 and TRBJ2-7, with D perhaps matching TRBD2 (6 bases). From germline, CDR1 is SGHTA and CDR2 FQGNSA. Trimming shortened V by 7 bases and J by 9 bases, and 16 bases separated the two germline ends. This CDR3 contains 12 residues. The CDR3 nucleotides are TGTGCCAGCACCGCATTCGGAGGGTTGCAGTACTTC. Protein: CASTAFGGLQYF.

The chain has TRBV6-6 and TRBJ2-5, with TRBD1 matching over 8 bases. This CDR3 comprises 17 residues. Per germline, CDR1 MNHNY and CDR2 SVGAGI (reference sequence). Germline trimming cut 2 bases from V and 1 base from J; bases unmatched to any gene: 9. The CDR3 reads CASSYEVRGRPQETQYF. The CDR3 DNA sequence: TGTGCCAGCAGTTACGAGGTCAGGGGGCGTCCCCAAGAGACCCAGTACTTC.

This chain uses TRBV12-3 or TRBV12-4 with TRBJ2-3; TRBD2 matches 8 bases. The length of the CDR3 is 15 residues. After removal of 6 bases from V and 6 bases from J, the junction contained 11 bases not matched to a gene. The CDR3 nucleotides read TGTGCCAGCAGACCTCCTGGCGGGAGGCCCGATACGCAGTATTTT. The encoded protein is CASRPPGGRPDTQYF.

The V and J genes are TRBV10-3 and TRBJ1-4; D possibly corresponds to TRBD1 (5 bases). The CDR3 spans 17 residues. V lost 6 bases and J 4 bases, leaving 21 bases between the germline ends. Looked up from germline, CDR1 is ENHRY and CDR2 is SYGVKD. The DNA for the CDR3 is TGTGCCATCAGCCCCGTTGGTGGGGCAGGCGTTAATGAAAAACTGTTTTTT. Translation: CAISPVGGAGVNEKLFF.

In this sample, this clonotype turned up a few times. The chain uses TRBV4-1 and TRBJ1-5; D is uncertain. The CDR3 consists of 13 residues. Trimming took off 1 base at V and 6 bases at J, with 7 bases between the two ends. Germline assignment: CDR1 MGHRA and CDR2 YSYEKL. The CDR3 loop reads CASSQGVGQPQHF. The CDR3 nucleotides are TGCGCCAGCAGCCAAGGGGTCGGTCAGCCCCAGCATTTT.

J is TRBJ2-1 and V is TRBV6-1, with TRBD1 identical over 9 bases. Germline CDR1 MNHNS, CDR2 SASEGT. Germline trimming cut 11 bases from V and 9 bases from J; bases unmatched to any gene: 5. The CDR3 contains 11 residues. This chain's CDR3 is CAGGQGGEQFF. The DNA for the CDR3 is TGTGCCGGGGGACAGGGCGGTGAGCAGTTCTTC.

This clonotype was seen a single time. The chain has TRBV10-3 and TRBJ2-5; possibly TRBD1 for D (6 bases). The end of the DNA is better explained by TRBJ2-7, so the J call may be wrong. This CDR3 region has 14 residues. Germline V lookup: CDR1 ENHRY, CDR2 SYGVKD. CDR3 protein: CAISDLDRADEQYF. In DNA form, the CDR3 reads TGTGCCATCAGTGACCTGGACAGAGCGGACGAGCAGTACTTC.

The chain couples TRBV7-9 to TRBJ2-7; either TRBD1 or TRBD2 may fit D (7 bases each). This CDR3 is 14 amino acids long. Germline assignment: CDR1 SEHNR and CDR2 FQNEAQ (reference sequence). The V end was cut by 5 bases, the J end by 5 bases, with 16 bases between. CDR3 residues: CASSPGGVPHEQYF. The DNA for the CDR3 is TGTGCCAGCAGCCCAGGGGGGGTCCCCCACGAGCAGTACTTC.

The V gene is TRBV2, the J gene TRBJ2-3; D ambiguous. This CDR3 is 15 amino acids long. V was cut by 1 base and J by 0 bases, with 8 bases left in between. Germline V CDR1 and CDR2: SNHLY, FYNNEI. In nucleotides, the CDR3 is TGTGCCAGCAGTGAAGAGCACTTGAGCACAGATACGCAGTATTTT. It encodes CASSEEHLSTDTQYF.

V usage is TRBV5-1 and J usage is TRBJ2-5, with D tentatively TRBD2 (6 bases). This CDR3 comprises 12 residues. Trimming shortened V by 3 bases and J by 9 bases, and 12 bases separated the two germline ends. Looked up from germline, CDR1 is SGHRS and CDR2 is YFSETQ. In DNA, the CDR3 is TGCGCCAGCAGCTCGGAGGGTTGGTCCCAGTACTTC. This gives the protein CASSSEGWSQYF.

This clonotype has just one count. This chain connects TRBV2 to TRBJ2-1; TRBD2 matches at 10 bases. Germline assignment: CDR1 SNHLY and CDR2 FYNNEI. V lost 7 bases and J lost 4; bases outside the gene matches: 16. CDR3 length equals 18 residues. The CDR3 DNA sequence: TGTGCCAGCAACCCGACCGCTAGCGGGAGTGCTTATTACAATGAGCAGTTCTTC. Encoded protein: CASNPTASGSAYYNEQFF.

The rearrangement uses TRBV7-8 and TRBJ2-1; possible D gene TRBD1, 6 bases. The CDR3 is 11 amino acids. The germline V gene has CDR1 SGHVS and CDR2 FQNEAQ. V lost 4 bases and J 12 bases, leaving 10 bases between the germline ends. The CDR3 protein is CASSSNRAQFF. Written as DNA, the CDR3 is TGTGCCAGCAGCTCTAACAGGGCGCAGTTCTTC.

This clonotype was detected once. The V and J genes are TRBV7-9 and TRBJ2-7, with 8 bases aligning to TRBD1. Germline assignment: CDR1 SEHNR and CDR2 FQNEAQ (reference sequence). V lost 5 bases to trimming and J lost 6 bases; unmatched junction nucleotides: 12. The CDR3 runs 15 residues. This CDR3 reads CASSRADRVGLEQYF. CDR3 coding DNA: TGTGCCAGCAGCCGCGCGGACAGGGTTGGACTCGAGCAGTACTTC.

This clonotype has a handful of counts. The chain recombines TRBV7-9 with TRBJ2-7; TRBD1 agrees at 7 bases. V gave up 1 base and J gave up 3 bases; unmatched junction bases: 6. CDR1 is SEHNR, CDR2 FQNEAQ, per germline (reference sequence). The CDR3 consists of 15 residues. For the CDR3, the DNA is TGTGCCAGCAGCTTAGTTTTGGGACAGCACTACGAGCAGTACTTC. Translated: CASSLVLGQHYEQYF. Drawing the rest from reference TRBV7-9 and TRBJ2-7, the complete variable domain is DTGVSQNPRHKITKRGQNVTFRCDPISEHNRLYWYRQTLGQGPEFLTYFQNEAQLEKSRLLSDRFSAERPKGSFSTLEIQRTEQGDSAMYLCASSLVLGQHYEQYFGPGTRLTVT.

This chain uses TRBV29-1 with TRBJ2-3; a weak D match, TRBD1 (5 bases). Matching the DNA end better, TRBJ1-5 makes the J call doubtful. CDR1 and CDR2 (germline): SQVTM, ANQGSEA. CDR3 length: 13 amino acids. Here the CDR3 DNA reads TGCAGCGTTGGGGGGGACGCGGGGAATACGCAGCATTTT. Encoded protein: CSVGGDAGNTQHF.

This clonotype appeared a few times. The chain carries TRBV15 and TRBJ2-4, with a weak D call TRBD2 (6 bases). The DNA end favors TRBJ2-7, so the J call may be wrong. This CDR3 comprises 15 residues. CDR1 is LNHNV and CDR2 is YYDKDF in the germline V gene (reference sequence). CDR3 in amino acids: CATSRDPGRVHEQYF. CDR3 sequence (DNA): TGTGCCACCAGCAGAGATCCCGGGAGAGTCCACGAGCAGTACTTC.

The chain uses TRBV4-1 and TRBJ2-1, with D hard to call. The germline V gene has CDR1 MGHRA and CDR2 YSYEKL. The CDR3 contains 16 residues. V was shortened by 2 bases and J by 5 bases, with 16 bases between the two germline ends. DNA for the CDR3: TGCGCCAGCAGCCAATCCGGGTGGGGAAGAAACAATGAGCAGTTCTTC. The encoded protein is CASSQSGWGRNNEQFF.

The chain couples TRBV6-5 to TRBJ2-1; tentative D call: TRBD1 (5 bases). CDR3 length: 15 residues. The germline V gene has CDR1 MNHEY and CDR2 SVGAGI. V dropped 5 bases and J dropped 3 bases, with 14 bases sitting between them. The CDR3 nucleotides are TGTGCCAGCAGTGCCCATGGGGCCGTCTACAATGAGCAGTTCTTC. It is translated as CASSAHGAVYNEQFF.